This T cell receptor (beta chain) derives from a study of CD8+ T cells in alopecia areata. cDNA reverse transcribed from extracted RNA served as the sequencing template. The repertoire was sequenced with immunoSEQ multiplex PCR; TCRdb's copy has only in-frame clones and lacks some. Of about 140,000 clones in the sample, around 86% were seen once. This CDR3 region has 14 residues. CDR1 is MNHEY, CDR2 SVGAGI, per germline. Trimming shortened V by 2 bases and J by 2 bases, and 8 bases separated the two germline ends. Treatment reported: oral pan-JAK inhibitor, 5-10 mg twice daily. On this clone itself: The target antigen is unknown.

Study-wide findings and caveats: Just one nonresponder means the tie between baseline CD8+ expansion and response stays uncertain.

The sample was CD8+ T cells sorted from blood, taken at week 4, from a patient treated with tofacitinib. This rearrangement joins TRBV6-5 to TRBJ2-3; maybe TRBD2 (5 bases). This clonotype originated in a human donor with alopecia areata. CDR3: CASSYAGYTDTQYF. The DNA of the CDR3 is TGTGCCAGCAGTTACGCGGGTTACACAGATACGCAGTATTTT.